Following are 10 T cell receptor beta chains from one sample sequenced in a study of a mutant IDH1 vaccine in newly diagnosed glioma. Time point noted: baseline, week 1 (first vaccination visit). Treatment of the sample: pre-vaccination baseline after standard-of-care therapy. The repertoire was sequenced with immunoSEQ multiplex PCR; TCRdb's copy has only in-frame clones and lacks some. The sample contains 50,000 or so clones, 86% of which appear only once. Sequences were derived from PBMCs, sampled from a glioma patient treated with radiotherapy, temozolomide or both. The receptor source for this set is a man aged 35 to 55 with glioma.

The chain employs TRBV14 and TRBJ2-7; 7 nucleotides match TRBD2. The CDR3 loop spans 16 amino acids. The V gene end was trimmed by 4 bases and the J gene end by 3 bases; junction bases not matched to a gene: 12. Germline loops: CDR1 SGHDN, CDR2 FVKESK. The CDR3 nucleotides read TGTGCCAGCAGCCGGTCACTGATAACGGGGGGCTACGAGCAGTACTTC. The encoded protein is CASSRSLITGGYEQYF.

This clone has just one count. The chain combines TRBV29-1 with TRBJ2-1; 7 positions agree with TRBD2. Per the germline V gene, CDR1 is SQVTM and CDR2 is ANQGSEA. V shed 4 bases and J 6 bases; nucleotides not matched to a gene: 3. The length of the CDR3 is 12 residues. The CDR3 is CSVGGGGNEQFF. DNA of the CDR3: TGCAGCGTTGGGGGCGGGGGCAATGAGCAGTTCTTC.

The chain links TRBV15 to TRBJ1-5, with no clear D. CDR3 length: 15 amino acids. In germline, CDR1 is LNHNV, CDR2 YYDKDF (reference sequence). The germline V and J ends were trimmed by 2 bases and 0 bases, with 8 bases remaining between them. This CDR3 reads CATSRNRNSNQPQHF. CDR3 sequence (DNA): TGTGCCACCAGCAGAAACCGTAATAGCAATCAGCCCCAGCATTTT.

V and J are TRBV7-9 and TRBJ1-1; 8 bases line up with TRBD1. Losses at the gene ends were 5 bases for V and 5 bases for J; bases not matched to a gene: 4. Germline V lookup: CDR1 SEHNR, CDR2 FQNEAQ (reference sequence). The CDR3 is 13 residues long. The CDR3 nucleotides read TGTGCCAGCAGCGTGGGGACAGGTACTGAAGCTTTCTTT. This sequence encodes CASSVGTGTEAFF.

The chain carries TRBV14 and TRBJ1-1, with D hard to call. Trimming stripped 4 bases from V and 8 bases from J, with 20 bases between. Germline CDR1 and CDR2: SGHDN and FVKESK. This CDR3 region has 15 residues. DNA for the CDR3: TGTGCCAGCAGCCGAAGGTCTGACCCGGCGGAGGAAGCTTTCTTT. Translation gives CASSRRSDPAEEAFF. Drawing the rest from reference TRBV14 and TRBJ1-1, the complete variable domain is EAGVTQFPSHSVIEKGQTVTLRCDPISGHDNLYWYRRVMGKEIKFLLHFVKESKQDESGMPNNRFLAERTGGTYSTLKVQPAELEDSGVYFCASSRRSDPAEEAFFGQGTRLTVV.

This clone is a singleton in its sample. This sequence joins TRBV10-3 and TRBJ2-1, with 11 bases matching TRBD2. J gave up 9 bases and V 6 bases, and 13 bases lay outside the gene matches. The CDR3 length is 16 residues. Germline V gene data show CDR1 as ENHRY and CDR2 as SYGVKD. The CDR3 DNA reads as TGTGCCATCAGGGTTATGCTAGCGGGAGGTATGGGTGAGCAGTTCTTC. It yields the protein CAIRVMLAGGMGEQFF.

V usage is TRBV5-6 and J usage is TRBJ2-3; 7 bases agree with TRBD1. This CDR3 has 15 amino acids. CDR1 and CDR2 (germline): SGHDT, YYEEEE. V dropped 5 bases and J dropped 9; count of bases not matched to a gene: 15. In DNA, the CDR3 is TGTGCCAGCAGTTCCCCGGCGACAGGGATAAAAACGCAGTATTTT. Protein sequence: CASSSPATGIKTQYF.

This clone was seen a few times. The CDR3 DNA follows: TGTGCCAGCAGCTTATCCGAATTCTCCTACGAGCAGTACTTC. Residues: CASSLSEFSYEQYF. The V and J genes are TRBV7-7 and TRBJ2-7; D unclear. CDR1 is SSHAT and CDR2 is FNYEAQ in the germline V gene (reference sequence). Trimming removed 2 bases from V and 0 bases from J, with 8 bases in between. This CDR3 region has 14 residues.

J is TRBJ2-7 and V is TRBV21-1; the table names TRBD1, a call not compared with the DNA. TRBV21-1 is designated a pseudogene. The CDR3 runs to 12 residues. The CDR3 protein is CASTRGLYEQYF. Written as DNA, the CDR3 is TGTGCCAGCACCAGGGGGCTGTACGAGCAGTACTTC.

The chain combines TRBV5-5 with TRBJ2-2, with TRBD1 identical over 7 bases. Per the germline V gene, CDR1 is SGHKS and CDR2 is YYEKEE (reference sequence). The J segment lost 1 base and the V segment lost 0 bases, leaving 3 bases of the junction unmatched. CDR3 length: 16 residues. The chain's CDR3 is CASSLGGGVNTGELFF. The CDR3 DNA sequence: TGTGCCAGCAGCTTGGGAGGGGGCGTGAACACCGGGGAGCTGTTTTTT.